The 14 T cell receptor beta chains in this list originate from one sample, sequenced in a study of T cells in Graves' hyperthyroidism and ophthalmopathy. Template material for amplifying TCR beta CDR3 regions consisted of RNA transcripts. The TCR CDR3 was amplified in a first-round RT-PCR using the HTBI primer set. A single record per CDR3 protein comes from TCRdb applying MiXCR to the multiplex PCR reads. The data hold hundreds of thousands of distinct CDR3 sequences, with 14% observed a single time. Sequenced material: blood. The receptors were sampled from a young woman with Graves' hyperthyroidism.

The chain uses TRBV29-1 and TRBJ2-1; TRBD1 or TRBD2 may be the D gene (7 bases each). This CDR3 region has 12 residues. The V gene lost 7 bases and the J gene lost 6 bases, with 13 bases spanning the gap. The germline V gene encodes CDR1 SQVTM and CDR2 ANQGSEA. The CDR3 is CSGSRGGNEQFF. Written as DNA, the CDR3 is TGCAGCGGATCCAGGGGGGGCAATGAGCAGTTCTTC.

The V and J genes are TRBV7-8 and TRBJ2-3; D is possibly TRBD1 or TRBD2 (5 bases each). This CDR3 contains 20 residues. Germline CDR1 reads SGHVS; CDR2 reads FQNEAQ. V shed 1 base and J shed 2 bases, with 25 bases lying between them. CDR3 loop: CASSLGGSRAGSGDTDTQYF. The CDR3 region has the DNA TGTGCCAGCAGCTTAGGGGGATCGAGGGCAGGGTCCGGGGACACAGATACGCAGTATTTT.

This clonotype was found many times. V gene TRBV27 combines with J gene TRBJ1-1; 8 bases are a match to TRBD1. The CDR3 covers 15 residues. The ends lost 4 bases at V and 1 base at J; junction bases unmatched: 5. From germline, CDR1 is MNHEY and CDR2 SMNVEV (reference sequence). Here the CDR3 reads CASSSLTGANTEAFF. Here the CDR3 DNA reads TGTGCCAGCAGTTCTCTGACAGGGGCGAACACTGAAGCTTTCTTT.

This clonotype was observed at least ten times. The chain joins TRBV30 to TRBJ1-2; D gene uncertain. The CDR3 has 14 residues. Germline CDR1 and CDR2: GTSNPN and SVGIG (reference sequence). V was shortened by 3 bases and J by 1 base, with 12 bases between the two germline ends. This chain's CDR3 is CAWRTRTFNYGYTF. The CDR3 bases are TGTGCCTGGAGAACCAGGACCTTTAACTATGGCTACACCTTC. Looking up the rest from reference TRBV30 and TRBJ1-2 gives the full variable domain: SQTIHQWPATLVQPVGSPLSLECTVEGTSNPNLYWYRQAAGRGLQLLFYSVGIGQISSEVPQNLSASRPQDRQFILSSKKLLLSDSGFYLCAWRTRTFNYGYTFGSGTRLTVV.

This clonotype was observed a handful of times. The rearrangement links TRBV20-1 to TRBJ2-7; maybe TRBD2 (5 bases). The CDR3 contains 13 residues. The germline gives CDR1 DFQATT, CDR2 SNEGSKA (reference sequence). V was shortened by 7 bases and J by 0 bases, with 13 bases between the two germline ends. CDR3 in DNA: TGCAGTGTTGCCGGAGGAGACTCCTACGAGCAGTACTTC. Protein product: CSVAGGDSYEQYF.

A few counts support this clonotype. The J gene is TRBJ2-3, the V gene TRBV14; 13 bases are shared with TRBD2. Germline values: CDR1 SGHDN, CDR2 FVKESK. V trimming: 0 bases; J trimming: 2 bases; junction bases outside the gene matches: 8. This CDR3 has 19 residues. The CDR3 DNA follows: TGTGCCAGCAGCCAAGAAGCCCTGACTAGCGGGAGGTACACAGATACGCAGTATTTT. Residues: CASSQEALTSGRYTDTQYF.

This clonotype was counted many times. V gene TRBV20-1 combines with J gene TRBJ1-2; possibly TRBD1 for D (5 bases). The CDR3 runs to 12 residues. Germline V CDR1 and CDR2: DFQATT, SNEGSKA (reference sequence). The ends were cut back, 4 bases at V and 4 bases at J, with 10 bases in the middle. CDR3: CSATSGSYGYTF. DNA of the CDR3: TGCAGTGCTACGTCAGGGAGCTATGGCTACACCTTC.

With regard to this clonotype: A read error may be the cause here, since a much bigger clone is one base away. The rearrangement uses TRBV5-1 and TRBJ1-1; D is unclear. The CDR3 extends over 15 amino acids. CDR1 SGHRS and CDR2 YFSETQ come from the germline V gene. The CDR3 here is CASSLAAGRNTEASF. The CDR3 DNA reads TGCGCCAGCAGCTTGGCCGCGGGGAGGAACACTGAAGCTTCCTTT.

This clonotype was found many times. J is TRBJ1-2 and V is TRBV6-2 or TRBV6-3; TRBD1 matches at 8 bases. There are 16 residues in the CDR3. The V gene's germline CDR1 is MNHEY and CDR2 SVGEGT. The trim removed 6 bases at V and 2 bases at J, leaving 11 bases unmatched. The CDR3 bases are TGTGCCAGCAGCGCCCCCGGGACAGGACTGAACTATGGCTACACCTTC. Protein sequence: CASSAPGTGLNYGYTF.

In the case of this clonotype: This may come from a read error, since a much larger clone is one base off. This chain joins TRBV4-3 and TRBJ2-1, with 8 bases lining up with TRBD2. After removal of 0 bases from V and 10 bases from J, the junction contained 14 bases not matched to a gene. CDR1 and CDR2 from the germline V gene are LGHNA and YSLEER. The CDR3 covers 17 residues. CDR3 residues: CASSQDLGTRRAYEQFF. The CDR3 DNA follows: TGCGCCAGCAGCCAAGATCTGGGGACTAGACGCGCGTACGAGCAGTTCTTC.

This clonotype appeared many times. The CDR3 loop is CASSYSGDRSPYEQYF. Written as DNA, the CDR3 is TGTGCCAGCAGTTATTCAGGGGACAGGAGCCCCTACGAGCAGTACTTC. The chain employs TRBV6-2 or TRBV6-3 and TRBJ2-7; 8 nucleotides align to TRBD1. This CDR3 comprises 16 residues. Losses at the gene ends were 3 bases for V and 2 bases for J; bases not matched to a gene: 9. The germline V gene has CDR1 MNHEY and CDR2 SVGEGT.

The gene calls are TRBV6-1 and TRBJ1-4, with TRBD1 matching over 7 bases. This CDR3 is built from 18 residues. The V gene's germline CDR1 is MNHNS and CDR2 SASEGT. The ends lost 6 bases at V and 0 bases at J; junction bases unmatched: 13. CDR3 nucleotides: TGTGCCAGCAGGGCCGGGACAGCCGGTGGGTCAACTAATGAAAAACTGTTTTTT. Translated: CASRAGTAGGSTNEKLFF.

This clonotype was detected ten times or more. The V call is TRBV20-1, the J call TRBJ2-5, with TRBD1 as a possible D gene (5 bases). Germline V CDR1 and CDR2: DFQATT, SNEGSKA (reference sequence). The CDR3 is made up of 9 amino acids. In DNA form, the CDR3 reads TGCGGCAGGGATGAGACCCAGTACTTC. The encoded protein is CGRDETQYF.

J is TRBJ2-5 and V is TRBV6-1; 8 bases map to TRBD1. This CDR3 is 15 amino acids long. Germline V lookup: CDR1 MNHNS, CDR2 SASEGT. With V trimmed by 7 bases and J by 2 bases, 9 bases remained unmatched. As DNA, the CDR3 is TGTGCCAGCAACGCCGGGACAGGATGGCAAGAGACCCAGTACTTC. Protein sequence: CASNAGTGWQETQYF.